These T cell receptor beta chains were read from a single sample in a study of graft-versus-host responses after intestinal transplantation. Here immunoSEQ multiplex PCR was the method, and the copy in TCRdb shows in-frame clones only, minus some. The repertoire holds more than 7,500 clones, with 90% to 95% as singletons. The specimen comprised bone marrow, sampled 521 days after intestinal transplantation. These receptors originate from a human patient who received an intestinal transplant, so some T cells may come from the graft donor. CDR3s include the opening cysteine and the closing phenylalanine or tryptophan. Fields, in order: CDR3 length, J gene, D gene, clone size, V gene, CDR3 DNA, CDR3 protein. A D gene is named only where the DNA matches it firmly. A row's size may be missing; if present it is once, few, many or a size class.

12,TRBJ2-7,.,.,TRBV2,TGTGCCAGCGGCGGGACTGCCTACGAGCAGTACTTC,CASGGTAYEQYF
15,TRBJ2-3,TRBD2,.,TRBV10-3,TGTGCCACCAGGTCAAGCGGGGCCGTCACAGATACGCAGTATTTT,CATRSSGAVTDTQYF
16,TRBJ2-1,.,.,TRBV27,TGTGCCAGCAGTGATCAGGGGAGCGCTTCCTACAATGAGCAGTTCTTC,CASSDQGSASYNEQFF
15,TRBJ2-5,.,.,TRBV6-5,TGTGCCAGCACTCCCTCCGGACAGCTACAAGAGACCCAGTACTTC,CASTPSGQLQETQYF
15,TRBJ1-1,.,.,TRBV7-2,TGTGCCAGCAGCTTAGGGGGGGCCATGAACACTGAAGCTTTCTTT,CASSLGGAMNTEAFF
15,TRBJ2-3,TRBD1,.,TRBV14,TGTGCCAGCAGCCAACTAGACAGGGGCACAGATACGCAGTATTTT,CASSQLDRGTDTQYF
14,TRBJ2-7,.,.,TRBV2,TGTGCCAGCTCGTCACAAGGGACATTCTACGAGCAGTACTTC,CASSSQGTFYEQYF
13,TRBJ2-7,.,.,TRBV28,TGTGCCAGCACCCCGCGTATAGGGTACGAGCAGTACTTC,CASTPRIGYEQYF
15,TRBJ1-2,TRBD1,.,TRBV7-9,TGCGCCAGCAGCCAAGGAGGGACAGCAACCTATGGCTACACCTTC,CASSQGGTATYGYTF
13,TRBJ1-4,.,.,TRBV30,TGTGCCTGGAGCCCACGGGCGGGTGAAAAACTGTTTTTT,CAWSPRAGEKLFF
16,TRBJ2-1,TRBD2,once,TRBV6-5,TGTGCCAGCAGTTACTCTCCGGGACTAGCACCCAATGAGCAGTTCTTC,CASSYSPGLAPNEQFF
17,TRBJ2-1,.,.,TRBV27,TGTGCCAGCAGTACAGGCAGGGGGCGGGAGGCTCACAATGAGCAGTTCTTC,CASSTGRGREAHNEQFF
17,TRBJ1-5,.,.,TRBV11-2,TGTGCCAGCAGCTTGTCGGTAGGCAGGGATAGCAATCAGCCCCAGCATTTT,CASSLSVGRDSNQPQHF
18,TRBJ2-1,TRBD2,.,TRBV7-9,TGTGCCAGCAGCAGCGGGACTAGCGCAACGAGTACCTACAATGAGCAGTTCTTC,CASSSGTSATSTYNEQFF
15,TRBJ2-1,TRBD2,.,TRBV28,TGTGCCAGCAGTTTAGGGACTAGTTCCTACAATGAGCAGTTCTTC,CASSLGTSSYNEQFF
13,TRBJ1-1,.,.,TRBV5-1,TGCGCCAGCGCCGGGCAGTTGAACACTGAAGCTTTCTTT,CASAGQLNTEAFF
13,TRBJ2-7,.,.,TRBV5-1,TGCGCCAGCAGCTTGGATTTCAGCTACGAGCAGTACTTC,CASSLDFSYEQYF
14,TRBJ2-2,TRBD1,.,TRBV9,TGTGCCAGCAGCGTGTCGACAGGGTCCGGGGAGCTGTTTTTT,CASSVSTGSGELFF
14,TRBJ2-5,TRBD1,.,TRBV27,TGTGCCAGCAGACACCGGGACAGGGCAGAGACCCAGTACTTC,CASRHRDRAETQYF
16,TRBJ2-1,TRBD2,.,TRBV5-6,TGTGCCAGCAGCGGACTAGCGGAGAGCTCCTACAATGAGCAGTTCTTC,CASSGLAESSYNEQFF
15,TRBJ1-1,TRBD1,.,TRBV9,TGTGCCAGCAGCTGGGGAGGGGGCGCGGACACTGAAGCTTTCTTT,CASSWGGGADTEAFF
15,TRBJ2-5,TRBD1,.,TRBV4-2,TGTGCCAGCAGCCAAGTGCCAGGGACAGAAGAGACCCAGTACTTC,CASSQVPGTEETQYF
11,TRBJ2-2,.,.,TRBV29-1,TGCAGCGTTGGGCGGACCGGGGAGCTGTTTTTT,CSVGRTGELFF
17,TRBJ2-1,TRBD2,.,TRBV19,TGTGCCAGTAGAAATTTCCGACTAGCGGGACGATACAATGAGCAGTTCTTC,CASRNFRLAGRYNEQFF
14,TRBJ2-5,.,.,TRBV16,TGTGCCAGCAGCCGGAACATCCTCCAAGAGACCCAGTACTTC,CASSRNILQETQYF
17,TRBJ1-5,.,.,TRBV28,TGTGCCAGCAGTTTAGTGGAGGACAGTTCTATCTATCAGCCCCAGCATTTT,CASSLVEDSSIYQPQHF
15,TRBJ1-3,.,.,TRBV9,TGTGCCAGCAGCGTAGACGGAGATTATGGAAACACCATATATTTT,CASSVDGDYGNTIYF
16,TRBJ2-5,TRBD2,.,TRBV11-2,TGTGCCAGCAGCACCGGAGCGGGAGGGCCTCAAGAGACCCAGTACTTC,CASSTGAGGPQETQYF
20,TRBJ1-5,TRBD1,.,TRBV28,TGTGCCAGCAGTGTAATAGGGGGGACAGAGAGAGTGTATAGCAATCAGCCCCAGCATTTT,CASSVIGGTERVYSNQPQHF
14,TRBJ2-5,TRBD2,.,TRBV4-3,TGCGCCAGCAGCCAAGATGCCGGGAGGGAGACCCAGTACTTC,CASSQDAGRETQYF
14,TRBJ2-3,.,.,TRBV4-2,TGTGCCAGCAGCCAAACAGGGTACACAGATACGCAGTATTTT,CASSQTGYTDTQYF
17,TRBJ2-3,.,.,TRBV7-9,TGTGCCAGCAGCTCTACCTCGGGACCCTTGCTCACAGATACGCAGTATTTT,CASSSTSGPLLTDTQYF
16,TRBJ1-3,.,.,TRBV18,TGTGCCAGCTCACCACCTTTTTCAGGTTCTGGAAACACCATATATTTT,CASSPPFSGSGNTIYF
17,TRBJ2-3,.,.,TRBV9,TGTGCCAGCAGCGTAGATCACGGCGGGGTTAGCACAGATACGCAGTATTTT,CASSVDHGGVSTDTQYF
15,TRBJ2-3,.,.,TRBV9,TGTGCCAGCAGCGTAGGTCAAGTACCCACAGATACGCAGTATTTT,CASSVGQVPTDTQYF
16,TRBJ2-7,.,.,TRBV11-2,TGTGCCAGCAGCCCCCGTGGGAGCGGAGGGGCCTACGAGCAGTACTTC,CASSPRGSGGAYEQYF
13,TRBJ1-1,.,.,TRBV9,TGTGCCAGCAGCCCTGGACAGAACACTGAAGCTTTCTTT,CASSPGQNTEAFF
13,TRBJ1-2,.,.,TRBV6-6,TGTGCCAGCAGCCTCCATTCTTACTATGGCTACACCTTC,CASSLHSYYGYTF
15,TRBJ2-1,TRBD1,.,TRBV11-1,TGTGCCAGCAGCTTAGCCCCGGGACAGGGCTTTGAGCAGTTCTTC,CASSLAPGQGFEQFF
11,TRBJ2-4,.,.,TRBV2,TGTGCCAGCAGTACAGGGAACATTCAGTACTTC,CASSTGNIQYF
17,TRBJ2-2,.,.,TRBV21-1,TGTGCCAGCAGCAAATATCCAGCGGGAGTCCTTCACCGGGGAGCTGTTTTT,CASSKYPAGVLHRGAVF
14,TRBJ1-1,.,.,TRBV10-3,TGTGCCATGTCCAGCGTCACAGGGAACACTGAAGCTTTCTTT,CAMSSVTGNTEAFF
14,TRBJ2-1,TRBD2,.,TRBV30,TGTGCCTGGAGTGGGACTAGCGGGAGCGATGAGCAGTTCTTC,CAWSGTSGSDEQFF
14,TRBJ2-7,TRBD1,.,TRBV6-1,TGTGCCAGCAGACCCGGGACAGGGATTTACGAGCAGTACTTC,CASRPGTGIYEQYF
14,TRBJ2-7,TRBD1,.,TRBV29-1,TGCAGCGTAGAGGACAGGACTGATACCTACGAGCAGTACTTC,CSVEDRTDTYEQYF
14,TRBJ2-2,.,.,TRBV18,TGTGCCAGCTCACCGGGACAACGCACCGGGGAGCTGTTTTTT,CASSPGQRTGELFF
16,TRBJ2-1,TRBD2,.,TRBV7-3,TGTGCCAGCAGTTCTAGCGGGAGGGCCTCCTACAATGAGCAGTTCTTC,CASSSSGRASYNEQFF
16,TRBJ2-7,.,once,TRBV27,TGTGCCAGCAGCCTTACCCCAGGGGAGGTTAGCTACGAGCAGTACTTC,CASSLTPGEVSYEQYF
15,TRBJ1-2,.,.,TRBV18,TGTGCCAGCTCACCCACCCGGACAGACCACTATGGCTACACCTTC,CASSPTRTDHYGYTF
14,TRBJ2-7,.,.,TRBV10-1,TGCGCCAGCAGCGCGATCGGGGGACGCTACGAGCAGTACTTC,CASSAIGGRYEQYF
14,TRBJ1-4,.,.,TRBV9,TGTGCCAGCAGCGCCCGGACCGAGGGGGAAAAACTGTTTTTT,CASSARTEGEKLFF
14,TRBJ2-1,TRBD1,.,TRBV19,TGTGCCAGTAGTATCAAGGGACAGAACAATGAGCAGTTCTTC,CASSIKGQNNEQFF
13,TRBJ1-2,.,.,TRBV5-6,TGTGCCAGCAGCTTGGGGCCGAACTATGGCTACACCTTC,CASSLGPNYGYTF